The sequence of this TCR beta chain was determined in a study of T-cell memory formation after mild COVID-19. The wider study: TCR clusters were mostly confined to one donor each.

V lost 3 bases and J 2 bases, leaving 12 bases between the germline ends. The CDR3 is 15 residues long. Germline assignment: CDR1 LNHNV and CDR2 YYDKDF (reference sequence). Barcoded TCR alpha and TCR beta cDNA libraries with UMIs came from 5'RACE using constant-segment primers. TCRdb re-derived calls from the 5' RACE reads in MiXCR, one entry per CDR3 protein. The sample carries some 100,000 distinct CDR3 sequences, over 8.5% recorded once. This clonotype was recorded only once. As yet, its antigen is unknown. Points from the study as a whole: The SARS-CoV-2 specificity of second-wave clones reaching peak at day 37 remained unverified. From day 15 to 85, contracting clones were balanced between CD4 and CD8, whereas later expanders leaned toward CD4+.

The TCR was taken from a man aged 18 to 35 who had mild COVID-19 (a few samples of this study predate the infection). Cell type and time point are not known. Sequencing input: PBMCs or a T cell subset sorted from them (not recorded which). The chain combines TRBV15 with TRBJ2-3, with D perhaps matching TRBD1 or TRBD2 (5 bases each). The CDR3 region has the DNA TGTGCCACCAGCAGGGGACCCTTAAACACAGATACGCAGTATTTT. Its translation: CATSRGPLNTDTQYF.